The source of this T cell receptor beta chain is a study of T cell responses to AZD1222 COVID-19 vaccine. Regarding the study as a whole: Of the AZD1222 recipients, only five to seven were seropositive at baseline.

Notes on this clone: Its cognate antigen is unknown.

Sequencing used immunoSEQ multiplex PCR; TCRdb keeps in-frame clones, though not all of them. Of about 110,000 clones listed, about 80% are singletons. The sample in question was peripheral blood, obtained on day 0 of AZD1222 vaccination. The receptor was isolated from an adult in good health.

CDR3: CASSKDPGTETGELFF. The CDR3, as DNA: TGCGCCAGCAGCAAAGACCCCGGGACAGAAACCGGGGAGCTGTTTTTT. The chain carries TRBV5-1 and TRBJ2-2; TRBD1 matches 7 bases. Trimming at V came to 4 bases and at J to 5 bases, leaving 11 bases not matched to a gene. There are 16 residues in the CDR3. Germline V gene data show CDR1 as SGHRS and CDR2 as YFSETQ. The full variable domain, with the rest looked up from reference TRBV5-1 and TRBJ2-2, is KAGVTQTPRYLIKTRGQQVTLSCSPISGHRSVSWYQQTPGQGLQFLFEYFSETQRNKGNFPGRFSGRQFSNSRSEMNVSTLELGDSALYLCASSKDPGTETGELFFGEGSRLTVL.